The clone carrying this T cell receptor (beta chain) showed up many times. What it binds is unknown. TCR alpha and TCR beta cDNA libraries with sample barcodes and UMIs came from 5'RACE using constant-segment primers. TCRdb reanalysed the 5' RACE reads using MiXCR and keeps one entry per CDR3 protein. This table has almost 550,000 distinct CDR3 sequences, roughly 22% appearing once. The entry originates in a study of T-cell memory formation after mild COVID-19. Study overall: Among the donors, TCR clusters were largely specific to each donor. Notes on the study in general: Pre-infection memory already had some responding clones, implying cross-reactive memory joined. Nothing confirmed that second-wave clones peaking on day 37 were specific for SARS-CoV-2.

The TCR comes from an adult woman who had mild COVID-19 (a few samples of this study predate the infection). Cell type and time point are not known. The sample comprised PBMCs or a T cell subset sorted from them (not recorded which).

CDR3 in DNA: TGCGCCAGCAGGTCGACAGGGGGGTCCAATGAGCAGTTCTTC. Protein: CASRSTGGSNEQFF. The gene calls are TRBV5-1 and TRBJ2-1, with 9 positions matching TRBD1. The CDR3 totals 14 residues. The V gene's germline CDR1 is SGHRS and CDR2 YFSETQ. The V and J ends lost 5 bases and 6 bases, in that order; junction bases with no gene match: 6.